The subject of this entry is one TCR beta chain. These data originate in a study of T cell responses to AZD1222 COVID-19 vaccine. Here immunoSEQ multiplex PCR was the method, and the copy in TCRdb shows in-frame clones only, minus some. The repertoire has some 97,000 clones, 87% of them found once; the top ten carry roughly 4.2%. This TCR derives from an adult in good health. Sequenced material: peripheral blood, taken on day 0 of MenACWY control vaccination.

The DNA of the CDR3 is TGTGCCAGCAGTCGGACTAGCGATCTCGCCGGGGAGCTGTTTTTT. This translates into CASSRTSDLAGELFF. This rearrangement joins TRBV6-6 to TRBJ2-2, with 9 bases lining up with TRBD2. This CDR3 is built from 15 residues. Germline assignment: CDR1 MNHNY and CDR2 SVGAGI (reference sequence). V lost 5 bases, J lost 6 bases, and 7 bases stayed unmatched.